Below, 5 T cell receptor beta chains from the same sample are listed, as sequenced in a study of T-cell reconstitution after alpha-beta-depleted transplantation in children. Preparation of the TCRbeta library used unique molecular identifiers. TCRdb re-analysed the PCR reads in MiXCR, keeping a single row per CDR3 protein. The sample lists about a million distinct CDR3 sequences, about 26% occurring once. The source material was PBMCs, mostly from graft donor cells, sampled 360 days after TCRalphabeta/CD19-depleted stem cell transplant. The receptor set was obtained from a boy less than two years old who had a stem cell transplant for SCID, so the T cells may come from the graft donor.

Many counts were recorded for this clonotype. The V call is TRBV7-8, the J call TRBJ2-3; the D gene is possibly TRBD1 (5 bases). CDR1 and CDR2 (germline): SGHVS, FQNEAQ. With 2 bases removed from V and 11 bases from J, the gap between germline ends came to 14 bases. The CDR3 has 13 residues. CDR3 coding DNA: TGTGCCAGCAGCTTATCGACAGCCTGGGGGCAGTATTTT. It encodes CASSLSTAWGQYF.

The table lists this clonotype with many counts. The rearrangement links TRBV2 to TRBJ1-4; possible D gene TRBD1, 6 bases. The V gene lost 3 bases and the J gene lost 5 bases, with 13 bases spanning the gap. Looked up from germline, CDR1 is SNHLY and CDR2 is FYNNEI. This CDR3 comprises 15 residues. The CDR3 region has the DNA TGTGCCAGCAGTGATCGTGGTCAGGGGAATGAAAAACTGTTTTTT. Its protein is CASSDRGQGNEKLFF.

In this sample, this clonotype turned up a few times. The chain recombines TRBV5-1 with TRBJ2-2; D possibly corresponds to TRBD2 (6 bases). The CDR3 loop spans 19 amino acids. The ends were cut back, 0 bases at V and 7 bases at J, with 25 bases in the middle. Germline V gene sequence: CDR1 SGHRS, CDR2 YFSETQ. CDR3 nucleotide sequence: TGCGCCAGCAGCTTGGTACTCGCGCCATGGGAGGTTGGCGTCGGGGAGCTGTTTTTT. This encodes CASSLVLAPWEVGVGELFF.

This clonotype has more than one count but fewer than ten. The CDR3 is CASSVTSSFSYNEQFF. DNA for the CDR3: TGTGCCAGCAGCGTAACGTCAAGCTTTTCCTACAATGAGCAGTTCTTC. The chain employs TRBV9 and TRBJ2-1; D is unresolved. V gave up 1 base and J gave up 1 base, with 12 bases separating them. Germline values: CDR1 SGDLS, CDR2 YYNGEE. The CDR3 loop spans 16 amino acids.

The rearrangement uses TRBV28 and TRBJ1-2; maybe TRBD1 (6 bases). The CDR3 is made up of 12 amino acids. V was clipped by 6 bases and J by 7 bases, with 12 bases between them. CDR1 is MDHEN, CDR2 SYDVKM, per germline. CDR3 DNA sequence: TGTGCCAGCAGCCAGACAGGAAGTGGCTACACCTTC. Its translation is CASSQTGSGYTF.